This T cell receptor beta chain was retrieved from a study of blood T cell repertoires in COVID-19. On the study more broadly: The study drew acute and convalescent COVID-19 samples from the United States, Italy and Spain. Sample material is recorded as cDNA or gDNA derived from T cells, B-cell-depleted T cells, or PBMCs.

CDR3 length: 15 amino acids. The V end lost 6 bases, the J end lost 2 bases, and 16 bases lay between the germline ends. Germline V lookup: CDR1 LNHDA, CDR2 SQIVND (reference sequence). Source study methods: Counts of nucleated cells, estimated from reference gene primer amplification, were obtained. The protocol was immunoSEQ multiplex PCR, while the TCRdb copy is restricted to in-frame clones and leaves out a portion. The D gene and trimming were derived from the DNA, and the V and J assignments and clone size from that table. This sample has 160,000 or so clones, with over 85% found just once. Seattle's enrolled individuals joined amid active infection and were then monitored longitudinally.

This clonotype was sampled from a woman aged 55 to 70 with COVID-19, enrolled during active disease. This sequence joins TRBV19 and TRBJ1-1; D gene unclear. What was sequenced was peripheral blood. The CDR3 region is CASSPNYRGNTEAFF. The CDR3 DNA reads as TGTGCCAGTAGCCCTAACTATCGGGGAAACACTGAAGCTTTCTTT.